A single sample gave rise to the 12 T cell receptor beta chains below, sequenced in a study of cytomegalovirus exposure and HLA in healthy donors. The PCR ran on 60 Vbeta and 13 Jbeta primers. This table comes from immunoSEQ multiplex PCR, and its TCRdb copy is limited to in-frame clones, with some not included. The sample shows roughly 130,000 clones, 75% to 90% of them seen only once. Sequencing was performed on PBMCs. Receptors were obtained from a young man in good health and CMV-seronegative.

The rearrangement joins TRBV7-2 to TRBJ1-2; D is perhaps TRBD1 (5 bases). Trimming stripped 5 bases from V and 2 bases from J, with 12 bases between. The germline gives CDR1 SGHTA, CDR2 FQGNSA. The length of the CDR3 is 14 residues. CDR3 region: CASSLQEINYGYTF. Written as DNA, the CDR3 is TGTGCCAGCAGCCTACAGGAGATCAACTATGGCTACACCTTC.

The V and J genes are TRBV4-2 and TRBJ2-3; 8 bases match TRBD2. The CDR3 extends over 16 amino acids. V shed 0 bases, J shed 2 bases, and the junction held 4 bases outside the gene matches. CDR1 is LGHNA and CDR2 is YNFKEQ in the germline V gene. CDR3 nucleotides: TGTGCCAGCAGCCAAGAGGTAGCGGGGACCACAGATACGCAGTATTTT. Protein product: CASSQEVAGTTDTQYF.

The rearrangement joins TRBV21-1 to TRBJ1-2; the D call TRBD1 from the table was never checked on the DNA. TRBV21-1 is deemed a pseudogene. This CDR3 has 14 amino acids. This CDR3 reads CASSTKRRGLGYTF. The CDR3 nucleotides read TGTGCCAGCAGCACCAAGAGGAGGGGGCTTGGCTACACCTTC.

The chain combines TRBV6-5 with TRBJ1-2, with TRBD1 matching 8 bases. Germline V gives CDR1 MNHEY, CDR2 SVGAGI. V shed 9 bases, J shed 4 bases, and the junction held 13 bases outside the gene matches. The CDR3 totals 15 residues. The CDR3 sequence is CASRTGTPFGYGYTF. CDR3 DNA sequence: TGTGCCAGTCGGACAGGGACGCCTTTTGGCTATGGCTACACCTTC.

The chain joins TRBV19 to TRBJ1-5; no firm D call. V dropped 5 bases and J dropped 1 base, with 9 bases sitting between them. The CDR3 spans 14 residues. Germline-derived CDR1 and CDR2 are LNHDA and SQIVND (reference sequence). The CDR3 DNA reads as TGTGCCAGTAGTGTCCCCGGGAGCAATCAGCCCCAGCATTTT. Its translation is CASSVPGSNQPQHF.

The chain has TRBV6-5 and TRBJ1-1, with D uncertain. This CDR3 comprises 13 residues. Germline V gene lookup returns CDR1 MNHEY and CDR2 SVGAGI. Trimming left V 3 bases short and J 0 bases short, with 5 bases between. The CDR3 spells CASSYIVNTEAFF. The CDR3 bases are TGTGCCAGCAGTTATATCGTGAACACTGAAGCTTTCTTT.

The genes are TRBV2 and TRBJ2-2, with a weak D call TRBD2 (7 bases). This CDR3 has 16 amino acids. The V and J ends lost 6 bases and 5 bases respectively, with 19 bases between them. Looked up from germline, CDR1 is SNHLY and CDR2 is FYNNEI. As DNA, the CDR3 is TGTGCCAGCAGCCCCGGGGGGCGCACAAGAACCGGGGAGCTGTTTTTT. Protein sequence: CASSPGGRTRTGELFF.

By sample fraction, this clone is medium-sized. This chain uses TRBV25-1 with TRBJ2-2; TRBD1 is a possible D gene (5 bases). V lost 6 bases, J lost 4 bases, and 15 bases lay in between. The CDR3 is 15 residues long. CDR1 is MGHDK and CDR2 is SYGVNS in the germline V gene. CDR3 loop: CASSLQGRGTGELFF. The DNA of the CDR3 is TGTGCCAGCAGCCTGCAGGGCCGTGGCACCGGGGAGCTGTTTTTT.

CDR3 amino acids: CATSRERVQPQHF. The CDR3 region has the DNA TGTGCCACCAGCAGAGAGCGGGTGCAGCCCCAGCATTTT. The V gene is TRBV15, the J gene TRBJ1-5; D is unclear. The germline V gene has CDR1 LNHNV and CDR2 YYDKDF (reference sequence). The CDR3 length is 13 residues. With 0 bases removed from V and 7 bases from J, the gap between germline ends came to 7 bases.

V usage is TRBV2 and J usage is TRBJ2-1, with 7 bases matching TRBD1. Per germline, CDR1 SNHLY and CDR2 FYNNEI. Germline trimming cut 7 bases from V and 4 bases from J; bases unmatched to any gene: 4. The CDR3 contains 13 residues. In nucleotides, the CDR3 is TGTGCCAGCACTCCGGGACAGTACAATGAGCAGTTCTTC. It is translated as CASTPGQYNEQFF.

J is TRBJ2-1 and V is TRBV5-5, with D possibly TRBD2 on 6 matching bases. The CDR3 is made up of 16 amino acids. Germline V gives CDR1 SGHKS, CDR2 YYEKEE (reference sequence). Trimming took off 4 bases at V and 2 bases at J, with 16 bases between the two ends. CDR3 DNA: TGTGCCAGCAGCCCGGAGGGTTGGACCGCCTACAATGAGCAGTTCTTC. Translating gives CASSPEGWTAYNEQFF.

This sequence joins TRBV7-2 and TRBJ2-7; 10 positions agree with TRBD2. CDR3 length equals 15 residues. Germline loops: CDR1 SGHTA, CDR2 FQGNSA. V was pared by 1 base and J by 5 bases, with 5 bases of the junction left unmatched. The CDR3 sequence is CASSLGTSGSNEQYF. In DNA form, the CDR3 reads TGTGCCAGCAGCTTAGGGACTAGCGGAAGTAACGAGCAGTACTTC.